This TCR beta chain was recorded in a study of human T cells and chemical hapten exposure. Background on the study: Weekly scalp doses of diphenylcyclopropenone were given to patients during the roughly 25-week study. Per-sample TCR yield variability stemmed mainly from small pooled library volume differences.

Specified time point: patch test 2, 6 weeks after DPC sensitization. Treatment meaning: therapeutic diphenylcyclopropenone sensitization with weekly scalp DPC. People who gave samples had alopecia, were 18 to 70 years old, and were suitable for DPC. Per the germline V gene, CDR1 is SNHLY and CDR2 is FYNNEI. The CDR3 sequence is 12 residues long. Trimming stripped 3 bases from V and 8 bases from J, with 8 bases between. Within the library, unique molecular identifiers were attached to each individual cDNA molecule. One entry per CDR3 protein, called by TCRdb with MiXCR from the RACE reads. This repertoire shows over 130,000 distinct CDR3 sequences, roughly 12% found once; its top ten account for around 1.4%. The sample holds many counts of this clonotype.

The sequencing used whole blood, collected in connection with sensitization to the hapten diphenylcyclopropenone (DPC). The chain carries TRBV2 and TRBJ2-4; weak D call: TRBD2 (5 bases). This clonotype originated in a woman aged 45-60 years with alopecia areata. Some clones in this sample may be carry-over from other donors' samples. CDR3 coding DNA: TGTGCCAGCAGTGATGGGAGTTACATTCAGTACTTC. This gives the protein CASSDGSYIQYF.